The rows below give T cell receptor beta chains drawn from one sample of a study of response to subunit inactivated influenza vaccine. TCRdb independently ran MiXCR on the RT-PCR reads; one entry per CDR3 protein. This sample has more than 450,000 distinct CDR3 sequences; around 8% occur once, and the top ten carry approximately 13%. Sequenced material: PBMCs from blood, taken less than 30 months after vaccination. The receptors were gathered from a man between 50 and 75 years old who received an inactivated influenza vaccine. CDR3s leave out the opening cysteine and the closing phenylalanine or tryptophan.

CDR3 protein,J gene,V gene,CDR3 length
ASSSGQGLGSPLH,TRBJ1-6,TRBV5-1,13
ASSLVGLAWNTGELF,TRBJ2-2,TRBV7-2,15
SARLPGLGGETQY,TRBJ2-5,TRBV20-1,13
ASSQTGQVGETQY,TRBJ2-5,TRBV4-2,13
ASSLSPVTDTQY,TRBJ2-3,TRBV28,12
ASSTRQGDTEAF,TRBJ1-1,TRBV9,12
ASSYSGRGGGELF,TRBJ2-2,TRBV6-5,13
SARSAGITDTQY,TRBJ2-3,TRBV20-1,12
ASSPKGRYGYT,TRBJ1-2,TRBV3-1,11
SVGGSRLYEQY,TRBJ2-7,TRBV29-1,11
ASSLRQGANTEAF,TRBJ1-1,TRBV5-1,13
SARELGDTWVYGYT,TRBJ1-2,TRBV20-1,14
ASTPTGQNYGYT,TRBJ1-2,TRBV6-1,12
ASSYPLLAGGAQY,TRBJ2-3,TRBV6-2/TRBV6-3,13
ATSRDPGLYEQY,TRBJ2-7,TRBV15,12
ASSPGIQSEAF,TRBJ1-1,TRBV18,11